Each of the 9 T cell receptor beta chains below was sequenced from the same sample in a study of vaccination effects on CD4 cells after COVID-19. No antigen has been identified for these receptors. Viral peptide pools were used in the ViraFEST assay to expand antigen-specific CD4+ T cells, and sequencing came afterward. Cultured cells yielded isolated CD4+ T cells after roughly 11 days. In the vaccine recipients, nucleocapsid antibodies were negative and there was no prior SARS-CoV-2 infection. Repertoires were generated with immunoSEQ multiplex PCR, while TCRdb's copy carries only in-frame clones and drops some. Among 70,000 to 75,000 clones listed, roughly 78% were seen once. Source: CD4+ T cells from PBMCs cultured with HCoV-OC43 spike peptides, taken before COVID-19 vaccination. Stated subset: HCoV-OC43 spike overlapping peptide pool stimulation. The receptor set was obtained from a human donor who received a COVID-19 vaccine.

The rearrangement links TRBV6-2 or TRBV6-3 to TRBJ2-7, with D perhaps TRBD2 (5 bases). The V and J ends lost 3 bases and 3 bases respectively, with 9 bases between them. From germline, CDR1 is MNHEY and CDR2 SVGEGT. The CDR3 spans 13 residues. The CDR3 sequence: CASSYSGNYEQYV. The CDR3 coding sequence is TGTGCCAGCAGTTATTCGGGGAACTACGAGCAGTACGTC.

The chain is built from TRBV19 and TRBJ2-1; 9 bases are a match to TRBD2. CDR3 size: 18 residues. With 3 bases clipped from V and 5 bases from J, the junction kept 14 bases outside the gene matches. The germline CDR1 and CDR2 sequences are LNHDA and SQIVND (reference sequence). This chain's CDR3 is CASSIPRLRGGADNEQFF. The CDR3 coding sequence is TGTGCCAGTAGTATTCCCCGTTTGCGGGGGGGCGCGGACAATGAGCAGTTCTTC.

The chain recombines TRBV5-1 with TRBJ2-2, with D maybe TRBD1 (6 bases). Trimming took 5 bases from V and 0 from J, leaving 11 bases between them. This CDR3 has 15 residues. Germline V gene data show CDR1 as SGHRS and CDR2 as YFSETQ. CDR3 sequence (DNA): TGCGCCAGCAGGGTCGGGACACCGAACACCGGGGAGCTGTTTTTT. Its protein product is CASRVGTPNTGELFF.

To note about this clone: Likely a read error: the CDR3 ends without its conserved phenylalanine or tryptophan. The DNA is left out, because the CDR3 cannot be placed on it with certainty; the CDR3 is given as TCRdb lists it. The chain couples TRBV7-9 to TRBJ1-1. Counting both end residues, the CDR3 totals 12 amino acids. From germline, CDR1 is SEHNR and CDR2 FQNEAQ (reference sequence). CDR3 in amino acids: CASSLSIDGFQA.

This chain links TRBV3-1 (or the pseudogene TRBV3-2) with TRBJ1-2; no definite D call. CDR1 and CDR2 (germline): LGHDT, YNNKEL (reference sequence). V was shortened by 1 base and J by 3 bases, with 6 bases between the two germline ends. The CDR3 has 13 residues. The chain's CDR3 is CASSQGQYYGYTF. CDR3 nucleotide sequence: TGTGCCAGCAGCCAAGGGCAGTACTATGGCTACACCTTC.

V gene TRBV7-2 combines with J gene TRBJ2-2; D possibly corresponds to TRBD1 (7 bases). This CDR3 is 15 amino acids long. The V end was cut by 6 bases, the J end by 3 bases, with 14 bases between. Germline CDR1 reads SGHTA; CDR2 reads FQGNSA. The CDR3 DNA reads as TGTGCCAGCAGTAGTGGCAGGGGGGACACCGGGGAGCTGTTTTTT. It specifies CASSSGRGDTGELFF.

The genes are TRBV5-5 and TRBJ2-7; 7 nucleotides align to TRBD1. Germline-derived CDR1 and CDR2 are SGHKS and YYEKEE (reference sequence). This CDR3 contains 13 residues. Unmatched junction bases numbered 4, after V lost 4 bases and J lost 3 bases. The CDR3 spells CASSPTGDYEQYV. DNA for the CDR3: TGTGCCAGCAGCCCTACAGGGGACTACGAGCAGTACGTC.

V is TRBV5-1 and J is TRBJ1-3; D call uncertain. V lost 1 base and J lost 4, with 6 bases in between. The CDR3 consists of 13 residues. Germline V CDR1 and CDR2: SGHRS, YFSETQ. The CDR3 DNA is TGCGCCAGCAGCTTGAACCGAGGAAACACCATATATTTT. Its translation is CASSLNRGNTIYF.

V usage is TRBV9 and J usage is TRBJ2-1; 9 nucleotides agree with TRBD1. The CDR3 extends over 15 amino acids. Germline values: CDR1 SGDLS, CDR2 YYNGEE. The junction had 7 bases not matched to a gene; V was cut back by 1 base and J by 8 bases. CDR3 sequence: CASSVSGTGLHEQFF. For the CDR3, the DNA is TGTGCCAGCAGCGTATCGGGGACAGGGTTGCATGAGCAGTTCTTC.